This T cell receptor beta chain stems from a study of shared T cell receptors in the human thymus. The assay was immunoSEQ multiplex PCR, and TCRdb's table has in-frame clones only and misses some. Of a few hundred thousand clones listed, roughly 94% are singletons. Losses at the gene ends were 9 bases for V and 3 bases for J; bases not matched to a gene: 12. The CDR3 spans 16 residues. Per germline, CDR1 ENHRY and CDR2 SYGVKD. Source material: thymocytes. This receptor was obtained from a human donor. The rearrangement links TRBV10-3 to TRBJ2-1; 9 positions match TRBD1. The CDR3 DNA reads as TGTGCCATATGTCCAACCGGGACAGGGTTCTACAATGAGCAGTTCTTC. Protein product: CAICPTGTGFYNEQFF.